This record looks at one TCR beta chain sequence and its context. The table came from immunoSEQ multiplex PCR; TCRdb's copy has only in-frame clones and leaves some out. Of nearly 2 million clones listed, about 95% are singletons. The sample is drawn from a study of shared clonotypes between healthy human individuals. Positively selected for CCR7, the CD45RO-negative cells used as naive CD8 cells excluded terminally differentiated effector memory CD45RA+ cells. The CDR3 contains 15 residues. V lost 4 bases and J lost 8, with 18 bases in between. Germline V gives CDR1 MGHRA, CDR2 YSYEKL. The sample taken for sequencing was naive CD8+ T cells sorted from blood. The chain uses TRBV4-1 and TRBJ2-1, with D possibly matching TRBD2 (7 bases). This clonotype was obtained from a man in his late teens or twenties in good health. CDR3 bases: TGCGCCAGCAGCCCTACGGGGGGCCGGAGCGATGAGCAGTTCTTC. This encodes CASSPTGGRSDEQFF.